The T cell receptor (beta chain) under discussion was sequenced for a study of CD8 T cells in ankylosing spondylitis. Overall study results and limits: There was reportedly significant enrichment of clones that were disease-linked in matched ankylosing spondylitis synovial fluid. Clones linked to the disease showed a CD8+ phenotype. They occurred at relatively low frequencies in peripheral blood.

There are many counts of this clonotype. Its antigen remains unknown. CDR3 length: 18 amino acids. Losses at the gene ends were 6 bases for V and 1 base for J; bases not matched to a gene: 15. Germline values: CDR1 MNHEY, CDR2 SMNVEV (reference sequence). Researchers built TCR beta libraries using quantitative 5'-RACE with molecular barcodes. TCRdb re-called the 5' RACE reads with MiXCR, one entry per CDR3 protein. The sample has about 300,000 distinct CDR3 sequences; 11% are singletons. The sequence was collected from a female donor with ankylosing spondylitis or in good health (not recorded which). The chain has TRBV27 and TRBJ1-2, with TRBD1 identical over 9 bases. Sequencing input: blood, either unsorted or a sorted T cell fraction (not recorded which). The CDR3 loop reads CASRSSGLQGAHNYGYTF. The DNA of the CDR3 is TGTGCCAGCAGATCCAGTGGGTTACAGGGGGCGCATAACTATGGCTACACCTTC.